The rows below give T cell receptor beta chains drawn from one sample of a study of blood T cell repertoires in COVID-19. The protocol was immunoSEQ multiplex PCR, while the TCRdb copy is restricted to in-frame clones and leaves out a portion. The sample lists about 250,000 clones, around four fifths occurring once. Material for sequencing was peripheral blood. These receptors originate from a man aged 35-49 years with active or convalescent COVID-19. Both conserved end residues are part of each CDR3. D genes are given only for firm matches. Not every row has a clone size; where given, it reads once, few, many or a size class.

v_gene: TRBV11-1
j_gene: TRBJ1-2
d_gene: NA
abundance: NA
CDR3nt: TGTGCCAGCAGCCCCGAAAGAAGACAGTATGGAGGCTACACCTTC
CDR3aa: CASSPERRQYGGYTF

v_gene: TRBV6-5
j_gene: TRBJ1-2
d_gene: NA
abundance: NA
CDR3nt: TGTGCCAGCTTGTTCCGCCTGGGGGGAAACTATGGCTACACCTTC
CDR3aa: CASLFRLGGNYGYTF

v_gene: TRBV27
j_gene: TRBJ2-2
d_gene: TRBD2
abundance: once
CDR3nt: TGTGCCAGCAAGCGGGACTACGACACCGGGGAGCTGTTTTTT
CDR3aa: CASKRDYDTGELFF

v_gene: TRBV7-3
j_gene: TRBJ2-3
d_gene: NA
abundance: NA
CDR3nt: TGTGCCAGCAGTCTTAAAATCACAGATACGCAGTATTTT
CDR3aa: CASSLKITDTQYF

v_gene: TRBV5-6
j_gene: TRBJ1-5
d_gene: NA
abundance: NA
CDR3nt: TGTGCCAGCAGCTTGTCGGGAAGCAATCAGCCCCAGCATTTT
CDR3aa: CASSLSGSNQPQHF

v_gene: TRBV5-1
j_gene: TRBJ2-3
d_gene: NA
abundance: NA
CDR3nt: TGCGCCAGCAGCCCTTCAGGGACAGATACGCAGTATTTT
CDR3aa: CASSPSGTDTQYF

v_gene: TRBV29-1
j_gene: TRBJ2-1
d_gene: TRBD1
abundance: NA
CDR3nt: TGCAGCGTTGAAGGACAGGGGAATGAGCAGTTCTTC
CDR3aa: CSVEGQGNEQFF

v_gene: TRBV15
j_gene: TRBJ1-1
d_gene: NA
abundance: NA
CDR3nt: TGTGCCACCAGCAGAGATCGCGGGTTCGGGGAAGCTTTCTTT
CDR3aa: CATSRDRGFGEAFF

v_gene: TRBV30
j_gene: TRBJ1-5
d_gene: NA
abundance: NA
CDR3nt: TGTGCCTGGAGTGGGGAGGGGAATCAGCCCCAGCATTTT
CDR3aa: CAWSGEGNQPQHF

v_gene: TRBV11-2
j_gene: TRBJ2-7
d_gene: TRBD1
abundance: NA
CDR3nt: TGTGCCAGCAGTCAGCCGGGACAGAACTACGAGCAGTACTTC
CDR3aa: CASSQPGQNYEQYF

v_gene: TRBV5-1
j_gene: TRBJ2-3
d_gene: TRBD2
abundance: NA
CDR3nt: TGCGCCAGCAGCTCAACTAGCGGGAGAGTTCCAGATACGCAGTATTTT
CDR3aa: CASSSTSGRVPDTQYF

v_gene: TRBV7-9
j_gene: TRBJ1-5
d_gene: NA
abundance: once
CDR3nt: TGTGCCAGCAGCTTAGCGGAGAGACAGCCCCAGCATTTT
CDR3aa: CASSLAERQPQHF

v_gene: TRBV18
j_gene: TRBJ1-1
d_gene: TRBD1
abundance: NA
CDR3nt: TGTGCCAGCTCACCAGGGACAGCGTCTGAAGCTTTCTTT
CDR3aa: CASSPGTASEAFF

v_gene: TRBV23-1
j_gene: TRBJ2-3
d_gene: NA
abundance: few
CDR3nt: TGCGCCAGCAATTTTAGGCTGAGTGGAGGAGATACGCAGTATTTT
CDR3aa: CASNFRLSGGDTQYF

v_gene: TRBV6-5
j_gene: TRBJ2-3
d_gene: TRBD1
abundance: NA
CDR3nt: TGTGCCAGCAGGGGGGACAGGGATCTAACAGATACGCAGTATTTT
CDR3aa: CASRGDRDLTDTQYF

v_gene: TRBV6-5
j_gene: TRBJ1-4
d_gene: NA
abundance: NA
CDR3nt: TGTGCCAGCAGTCCCCCCTACGGGGGTTCGGAAAAACTGTTTTTT
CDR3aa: CASSPPYGGSEKLFF

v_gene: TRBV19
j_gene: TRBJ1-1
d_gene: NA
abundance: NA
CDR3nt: TGTGCATCAACAGGGTATTCTGAAGCTTTCTTT
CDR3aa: CASTGYSEAFF

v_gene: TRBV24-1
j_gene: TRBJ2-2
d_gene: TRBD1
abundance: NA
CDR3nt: TGTGCCACCAGTGTCGCGACAGGGGCCAACACCGGGGAGCTGTTTTTT
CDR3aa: CATSVATGANTGELFF

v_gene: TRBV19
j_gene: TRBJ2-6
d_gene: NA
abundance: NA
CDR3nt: TGTGCCAGCGAACCGGGACTGCCGAGCTCTGGGGCCAACGTCCTGACTTTC
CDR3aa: CASEPGLPSSGANVLTF

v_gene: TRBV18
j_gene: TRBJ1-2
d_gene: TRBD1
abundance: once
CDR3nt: TGTGCCAGCTCACCTTCGACAGGGGGCTACTATGGCTACACCTTC
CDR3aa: CASSPSTGGYYGYTF

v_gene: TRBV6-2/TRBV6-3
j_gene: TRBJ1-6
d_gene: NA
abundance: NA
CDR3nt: TGTGCCAGCAGTTTGCAGGACTCCTATAATTCACCCCTCCACTTT
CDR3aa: CASSLQDSYNSPLHF

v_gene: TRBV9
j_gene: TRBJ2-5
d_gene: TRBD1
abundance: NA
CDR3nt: TGTGCCAGCAGCTCTCAGGGGGCCCAAGAGACCCAGTACTTC
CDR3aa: CASSSQGAQETQYF

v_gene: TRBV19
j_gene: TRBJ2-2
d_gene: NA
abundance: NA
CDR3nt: TGTGCCAGTAGTATAGGAGCACCGAACACCGGGGAGCTGTTTTTT
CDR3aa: CASSIGAPNTGELFF

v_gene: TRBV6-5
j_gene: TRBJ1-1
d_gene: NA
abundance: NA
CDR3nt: TGTGCCAGCAGTTACTCGGGGCCCCCGAGTACTGAAGCTTTCTTT
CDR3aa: CASSYSGPPSTEAFF

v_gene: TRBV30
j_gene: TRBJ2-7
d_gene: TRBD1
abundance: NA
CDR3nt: TGTGCCTGGAGCGGGACAGGGTTCAACTACGAGCAGTACTTC
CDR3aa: CAWSGTGFNYEQYF

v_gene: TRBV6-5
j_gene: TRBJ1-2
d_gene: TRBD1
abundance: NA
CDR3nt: TGTGCCAGCAAGCTGACAGGGGGAGGAAAAAGCTACACCTTC
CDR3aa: CASKLTGGGKSYTF

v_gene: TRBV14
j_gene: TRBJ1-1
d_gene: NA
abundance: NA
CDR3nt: TGTGCCAGCAGCCCGATCTTCAGGGGGAACACTGAAGCTTTCTTT
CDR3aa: CASSPIFRGNTEAFF

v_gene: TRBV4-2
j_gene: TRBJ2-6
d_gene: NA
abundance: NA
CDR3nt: TGTGCCAGCAGCCAAGAAGGGGGTTCTGGGGCCAACGTCCTGACTTTC
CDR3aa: CASSQEGGSGANVLTF

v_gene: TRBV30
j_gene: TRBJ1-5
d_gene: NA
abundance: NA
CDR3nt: TGTGCCTGGAGTCCCGACAGGTATTGGGGTAGCAATCAGCCCCAGCATTTT
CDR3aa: CAWSPDRYWGSNQPQHF

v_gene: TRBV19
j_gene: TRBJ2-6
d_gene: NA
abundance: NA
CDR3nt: TGTGCCAGCCTCGACTACTCCTCTGGGGCCAACGTCCTGACTTTC
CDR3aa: CASLDYSSGANVLTF

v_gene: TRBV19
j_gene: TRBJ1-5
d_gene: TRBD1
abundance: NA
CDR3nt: TGTGCCAGTAGTATTGCCGGACAGGGGGGAAGGCCCCAGCATTTT
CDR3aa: CASSIAGQGGRPQHF

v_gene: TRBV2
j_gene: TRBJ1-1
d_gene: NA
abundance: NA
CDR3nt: TGTGCCAGCAGTCTTCTAGAGGGGAACACTGAAGCTTTCTTT
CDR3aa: CASSLLEGNTEAFF

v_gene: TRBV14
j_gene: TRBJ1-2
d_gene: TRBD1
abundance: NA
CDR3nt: TGTGCCAGCAGCCCAGGGGGAGGATGGGGCTACACCTTC
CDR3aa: CASSPGGGWGYTF

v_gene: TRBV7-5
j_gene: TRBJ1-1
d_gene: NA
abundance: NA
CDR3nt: TGTGCCAGAAGCTTAGTTTTGTTGGGGGCACAGGGCCTACCTGAAGCTTTCTTT
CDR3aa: CARSLVLLGAQGLPEAFF

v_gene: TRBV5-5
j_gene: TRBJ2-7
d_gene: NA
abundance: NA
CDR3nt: TGTGCCAGCAGCTTCCCGGGCTCCTACGAGCAGTACTTC
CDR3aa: CASSFPGSYEQYF

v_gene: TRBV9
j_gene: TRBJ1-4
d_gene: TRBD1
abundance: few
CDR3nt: TGTGCCAGCAGCGCTCAGGGGGCGCCAGCTAATGAAAAACTGTTTTTT
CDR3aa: CASSAQGAPANEKLFF

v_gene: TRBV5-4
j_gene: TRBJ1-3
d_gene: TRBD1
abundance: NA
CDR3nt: TGTGCCAGCAGCCTTACCGGGACAGGGGGAAACACCATATATTTT
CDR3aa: CASSLTGTGGNTIYF

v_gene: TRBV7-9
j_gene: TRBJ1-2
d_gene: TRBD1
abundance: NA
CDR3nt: TGTGCCAGCAGCTCGATGGACAGGGGGCACGGCTACACCTTC
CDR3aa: CASSSMDRGHGYTF

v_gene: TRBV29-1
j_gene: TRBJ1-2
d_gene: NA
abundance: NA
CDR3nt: TGCAGCGTTGAAGATGCGGGATATGGCTACACCTTC
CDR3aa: CSVEDAGYGYTF

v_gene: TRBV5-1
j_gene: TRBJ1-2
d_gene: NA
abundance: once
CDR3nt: TGCGCCAGCATGGGGACACCGAATGTGAGGGATGGCTACACCTTC
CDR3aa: CASMGTPNVRDGYTF

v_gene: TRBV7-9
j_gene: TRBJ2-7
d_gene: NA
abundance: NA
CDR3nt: TGTGCCAGCAGCCCGGATTTGGTTACAGTCAGACACTACGAGCAGTACTTC
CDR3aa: CASSPDLVTVRHYEQYF

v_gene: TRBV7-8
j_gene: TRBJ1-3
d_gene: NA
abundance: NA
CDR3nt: TGTGCCAGCCGGGGTTCTGGAAACACCATATATTTT
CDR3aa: CASRGSGNTIYF

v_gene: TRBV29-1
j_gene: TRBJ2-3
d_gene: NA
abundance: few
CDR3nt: TGCAGCGTTGAGCGGTCCCGTTTCAGCACAGATACGCAGTATTTT
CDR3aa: CSVERSRFSTDTQYF

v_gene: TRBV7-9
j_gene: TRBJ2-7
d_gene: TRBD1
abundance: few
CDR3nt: TGTGCCAGCAGCGCTACCGGGACAGGGGGCTACGAGCAGTACTTC
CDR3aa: CASSATGTGGYEQYF